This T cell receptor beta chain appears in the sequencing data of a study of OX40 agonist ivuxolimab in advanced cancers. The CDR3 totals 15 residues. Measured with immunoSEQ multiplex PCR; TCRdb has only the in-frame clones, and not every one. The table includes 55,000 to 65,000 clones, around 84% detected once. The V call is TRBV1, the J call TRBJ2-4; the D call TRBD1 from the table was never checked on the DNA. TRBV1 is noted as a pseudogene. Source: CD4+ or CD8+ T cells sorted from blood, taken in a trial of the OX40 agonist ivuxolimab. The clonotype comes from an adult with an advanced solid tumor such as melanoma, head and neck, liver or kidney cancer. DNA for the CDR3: TGCACCAGCAGCCACGGACAGGGGGCGGGAAACATTCAGTACTTC. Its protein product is CTSSHGQGAGNIQYF.